These 14 T cell receptor beta chains were all obtained from the same sample, sequenced in a study of beta chain features in type 1 diabetes. Findings and caveats of the study: Patients with Type 1 diabetes showed moderately but significantly shorter TCRB CDR3s in all four CD4+ subsets.

Of the isolated RNA, all was reverse transcribed, and so the sequenced material was expressed TCRB transcripts. Profiled with immunoSEQ multiplex PCR; TCRdb holds only in-frame clones, not every one. The repertoire has about 660,000 clones, 11% to 15% of them found once; the top ten carry 0.03% to 0.04%. These TCRs' antigens remain unknown. Sequencing input: naive CD4+ T cells from blood. The source is a young man with type 1 diabetes.

This clone appeared a few times. V gene TRBV19 combines with J gene TRBJ2-1, with D perhaps given as TRBD1 or TRBD2 (6 bases each). This CDR3 has 16 amino acids. Germline assignment: CDR1 LNHDA and CDR2 SQIVND (reference sequence). V dropped 4 bases and J dropped 3 bases, with 16 bases sitting between them. CDR3 region: CASSTGAQGGYNEQFF. The CDR3 DNA reads as TGTGCCAGTAGTACGGGTGCACAGGGAGGCTACAATGAGCAGTTCTTC.

V gene TRBV7-2 combines with J gene TRBJ2-7; D is possibly TRBD1 or TRBD2 (5 bases each). This CDR3 spans 16 amino acids. Germline CDR1 is SGHTA and CDR2 is FQGNSA. V was clipped by 5 bases and J by 7 bases, with 24 bases between them. This CDR3 is CASSPLWDDPALEQYF. CDR3 DNA sequence: TGTGCCAGCAGCCCTCTTTGGGACGACCCGGCCCTAGAGCAGTACTTC.

This clone was observed a handful of times. This chain uses TRBV5-1 with TRBJ1-1; TRBD1 is a possible D gene (6 bases). Trimming took off 0 bases at V and 10 bases at J, with 10 bases between the two ends. The germline CDR1 and CDR2 sequences are SGHRS and YFSETQ. The CDR3 has 12 amino acids. DNA for the CDR3: TGCGCCAGCAGCTTGGACAGGGTTCGAGCTTTCTTT. It specifies CASSLDRVRAFF.

V and J are TRBV5-1 and TRBJ2-1; 7 bases line up with TRBD2. CDR1 is SGHRS and CDR2 is YFSETQ in the germline V gene. The CDR3 covers 15 residues. Trimming at V came to 3 bases and at J to 6 bases, leaving 9 bases not matched to a gene. This chain's CDR3 is CASSSDGLVSNEQFF. The CDR3, as DNA: TGCGCCAGCAGCTCGGACGGACTAGTCAGCAATGAGCAGTTCTTC. The entire variable domain, with the rest obtained from reference TRBV5-1 and TRBJ2-1, is as follows: KAGVTQTPRYLIKTRGQQVTLSCSPISGHRSVSWYQQTPGQGLQFLFEYFSETQRNKGNFPGRFSGRQFSNSRSEMNVSTLELGDSALYLCASSSDGLVSNEQFFGPGTRLTVL.

V and J are TRBV4-3 and TRBJ2-3, with 7 bases matching TRBD1. Trimming removed 1 base from V and 3 bases from J; junction bases left unmatched: 4. The germline CDR1 and CDR2 sequences are LGHNA and YSLEER. This CDR3 has 15 residues. In DNA form, the CDR3 reads TGCGCCAGCAGCCAAGCTCTACAGGGGACAGATACGCAGTATTTT. It yields the protein CASSQALQGTDTQYF.

This chain joins TRBV5-1 and TRBJ2-3; the D is unclear. V gave up 4 bases and J gave up 0 bases, with 12 bases separating them. Germline values: CDR1 SGHRS, CDR2 YFSETQ. The CDR3 spans 15 residues. CDR3 DNA sequence: TGCGCCAGCAGCCCCCGAGGTCCTAGCACAGATACGCAGTATTTT. Amino acids: CASSPRGPSTDTQYF.

This clone was found a few times. The chain employs TRBV5-4 and TRBJ2-5, with TRBD2 matching over 11 bases. The CDR3 length is 14 residues. From germline, CDR1 is SGHNT and CDR2 YYREEE (reference sequence). The ends lost 9 bases at V and 0 bases at J; junction bases unmatched: 4. The CDR3 DNA reads as TGTGCCACTCTAGCGGGGGGCTACCAAGAGACCCAGTACTTC. This sequence encodes CATLAGGYQETQYF.

The chain carries TRBV2 and TRBJ2-1, with 10 positions matching TRBD2. V lost 6 bases, J lost 15 bases, and 14 bases stayed unmatched. Germline V CDR1 and CDR2: SNHLY, FYNNEI. This CDR3 region has 14 residues. CDR3 in DNA: TGTGCCAGCAGCTATTCAGGTAGCGGGAGGAGGTGGTTCTTC. Translated, it gives CASSYSGSGRRWFF.

The genes are TRBV29-1 and TRBJ2-7; 10 nucleotides align to TRBD2. The CDR3 totals 15 residues. Germline V gives CDR1 SQVTM, CDR2 ANQGSEA. J was trimmed by 7 bases and V by 6 bases; bases with no gene match: 15. The CDR3 loop is CSVLKASSGRGEQYF. CDR3 in DNA: TGCAGCGTCCTTAAAGCGTCCAGCGGGAGGGGTGAGCAGTACTTC.

Only a few counts were recorded for this clone. This chain connects TRBV4-2 to TRBJ1-1; 8 bases match TRBD1. The CDR3 contains 14 residues. Germline V gene lookup returns CDR1 LGHNA and CDR2 YNFKEQ. Losses at the gene ends were 1 base for V and 8 bases for J; bases not matched to a gene: 6. The CDR3 DNA sequence: TGTGCCAGCAGCCAAGGAGGACAGGGCTTGGAAGCTTTCTTT. This gives the protein CASSQGGQGLEAFF.

Comments on this clone: In the same sample, other DNA sequences code for this CDR3. J is TRBJ1-1 and V is TRBV7-3; TRBD1 agrees at 9 bases. CDR3 length: 15 residues. CDR1 SGHTA and CDR2 FQGTGA come from the germline V gene. V trimming: 0 bases; J trimming: 4 bases; junction bases outside the gene matches: 3. DNA of the CDR3: TGTGCCAGCAGCTTAACGGGACAGGGAGGCACTGAAGCTTTCTTT. As protein: CASSLTGQGGTEAFF.

This chain uses TRBV10-3 with TRBJ2-1; 10 bases are a match to TRBD1. With V trimmed by 4 bases and J by 6 bases, 6 bases remained unmatched. The CDR3 sequence is 15 residues long. From germline, CDR1 is ENHRY and CDR2 SYGVKD. CDR3 sequence: CAISGGQGLINEQFF. As DNA, the CDR3 is TGTGCCATCAGTGGGGGACAGGGGCTTATCAATGAGCAGTTCTTC.

This chain's CDR3 is CASSSITGGSAKNIQYF. The CDR3 bases are TGTGCCAGCAGCTCGATCACAGGGGGCTCCGCCAAAAACATTCAGTACTTC. The rearrangement uses TRBV7-2 and TRBJ2-4; 9 nucleotides match TRBD1. This CDR3 comprises 17 residues. The germline gives CDR1 SGHTA, CDR2 FQGNSA. Germline trimming cut 4 bases from V and 1 base from J; bases unmatched to any gene: 8. The complete variable domain, with remaining parts taken from reference TRBV7-2 and TRBJ2-4, reads GAGVSQSPSNKVTEKGKDVELRCDPISGHTALYWYRQSLGQGLEFLIYFQGNSAPDKSGLPSDRFSAERTGGSVSTLTIQRTQQEDSAVYLCASSSITGGSAKNIQYFGAGTRLSVL.

This clone was detected a few times. V usage is TRBV5-1 and J usage is TRBJ2-5; D is possibly TRBD2 (6 bases). Trimming pared 4 bases from V and 5 bases from J, leaving 15 bases between. The CDR3 consists of 14 residues. Germline loops: CDR1 SGHRS, CDR2 YFSETQ. The CDR3 nucleotides read TGCGCCAGCAGCCCTTCTGGAGGAGGGGAGACCCAGTACTTC. Translating it yields CASSPSGGGETQYF.